This entry is about one TCR beta chain. What it binds is unknown. The sample comes from a study of identical twins. General study findings and limits: Cross-sectional statistical analysis was relied on for the conclusions, without the same donors being followed. There were fewer insertions in abundant cord blood beta clonotypes, but memory repertoires showed no such pattern.

Healthy Caucasians, and only they, were the donors. A universal primer site arose from template switching, and cDNA bore unique molecular identifiers. In TCRdb, the 5' RACE reads were re-called with MiXCR into one record per CDR3 protein. In the table there are a few hundred thousand distinct CDR3 sequences, roughly 10% of which are singletons. The CDR3 is 17 residues long. J lost 0 bases, V lost 2 bases, and 4 bases had no gene match. Germline V gene data show CDR1 as SGHTA and CDR2 as FQGNSA. The rearrangement uses TRBV7-2 and TRBJ2-7; 13 nucleotides agree with TRBD2. Material: memory T cells sorted from blood. The sequence was collected from a man aged 45-65 years in good health. CDR3 region: CASSLSRTSGSSYEQYF. For the CDR3, the DNA is TGTGCCAGCAGCTTAAGCCGGACTAGCGGGAGCTCCTACGAGCAGTACTTC.